Given below is one TCR beta chain in context. This record belongs to a study of blood T cell repertoires in COVID-19. Study at large: In each case, the material was cDNA or gDNA derived from T cells, B-cell-depleted T cells, or PBMCs.

The length of the CDR3 is 13 residues. Looked up from germline, CDR1 is SGHTA and CDR2 is FQGNSA. The V end lost 6 bases, the J end lost 4 bases, and 12 bases lay between the germline ends. TCRdb's table, derived via immunoSEQ multiplex PCR, lists solely in-frame clones and lacks some. There are 80,000 or so clones in the sample; approximately 81% occur only once, and 15% to 19% lies in the top ten. The rearrangement uses TRBV7-2 and TRBJ1-2; no reliable D call. This clonotype was sampled from an elderly woman with acute or convalescent COVID-19. Sequenced material: peripheral blood. CDR3: CASSPEVSYGYTF. For the CDR3, the DNA is TGTGCCAGCAGTCCTGAGGTGAGCTATGGCTACACCTTC.